The 16 T cell receptor beta chains presented below share a single source sample, sequenced in a study of PD-L1 blockade in urothelial cancer. Repertoires were generated with immunoSEQ multiplex PCR, while TCRdb's copy carries only in-frame clones and drops some. This sample has over 75,000 clones; 89% occur once, and the top ten carry 0.85% to 1%. Time point noted: pretreatment peripheral blood. The sample consisted of PBMCs, taken around atezolizumab (anti-PD-L1) treatment. The receptors derive from a woman older than 75 with urothelial cancer.

The genes are TRBV7-2 and TRBJ2-1, with D maybe TRBD1 (6 bases). Germline CDR1 is SGHTA and CDR2 is FQGNSA. V lost 1 base to trimming and J lost 6 bases, with 16 bases between them. The CDR3 contains 16 residues. CDR3 region: CASSLGGTITGNEQFF. The CDR3 nucleotides read TGTGCCAGCAGCTTAGGGGGGACAATTACGGGCAATGAGCAGTTCTTC.

The chain couples TRBV5-5 to TRBJ1-4, with a possible D match to TRBD1 (5 bases). Looked up from germline, CDR1 is SGHKS and CDR2 is YYEKEE (reference sequence). The CDR3 totals 15 residues. The germline V and J ends were trimmed by 0 bases and 7 bases, with 13 bases remaining between them. CDR3 residues: CASSLGGFKGEKLFF. CDR3 sequence (DNA): TGTGCCAGCAGCTTGGGGGGCTTCAAGGGTGAAAAACTGTTTTTT.

DNA for the CDR3: TGTGCCAGCAGCACTCGGAGGGGTACGGATGAAAAACTGTTTTTT. Protein: CASSTRRGTDEKLFF. The J gene is TRBJ1-4, the V gene TRBV5-6; D perhaps matches TRBD1 (5 bases). Germline loops: CDR1 SGHDT, CDR2 YYEEEE. This CDR3 region has 15 residues. V shed 4 bases and J shed 6 bases, with 16 bases lying between them. Full variable domain (remainder filled in from reference TRBV5-6 and TRBJ1-4): DAGVTQSPTHLIKTRGQQVTLRCSPKSGHDTVSWYQQALGQGPQFIFQYYEEEERQRGNFPDRFSGHQFPNYSSELNVNALLLGDSALYLCASSTRRGTDEKLFFGSGTQLSVL.

The rearrangement uses TRBV10-3 and TRBJ2-7; TRBD2 agrees at 9 bases. The trim removed 11 bases at V and 4 bases at J, leaving 15 bases unmatched. The CDR3 totals 15 residues. Germline CDR1 is ENHRY and CDR2 is SYGVKD. DNA for the CDR3: TGTGCCGTAAGATCCGAGGGACTAGCAGGTTACGAGCAGTACTTC. As protein: CAVRSEGLAGYEQYF.

V is TRBV5-4 and J is TRBJ1-4, with a tentative D call TRBD1 (6 bases). The CDR3 is 15 amino acids. Germline-derived CDR1 and CDR2 are SGHNT and YYREEE (reference sequence). Trimming pared 3 bases from V and 6 bases from J, leaving 15 bases between. Here the CDR3 DNA reads TGTGCCAGCAGCTCAACACAGGGAGCAGATGAAAAACTGTTTTTT. It specifies CASSSTQGADEKLFF.

This chain connects TRBV7-9 to TRBJ1-3, with D possibly TRBD1 on 5 matching bases. From germline, CDR1 is SEHNR and CDR2 FQNEAQ (reference sequence). There are 12 residues in the CDR3. V was trimmed by 4 bases and J by 8 bases, leaving 9 bases between them. The CDR3 nucleotides read TGTGCCAGCAGCTCTCAAGGGGACACCATATATTTT. Translated: CASSSQGDTIYF.

This rearrangement joins TRBV28 to TRBJ1-5; D is undetermined. The germline gives CDR1 MDHEN, CDR2 SYDVKM. CDR3 length equals 13 residues. V was trimmed by 3 bases and J by 7 bases, leaving 10 bases between them. Here the CDR3 reads CASSLPGFQPQHF. The CDR3 DNA sequence: TGTGCCAGCAGTTTGCCGGGATTCCAGCCCCAGCATTTT. Full variable domain (missing parts from reference TRBV28 and TRBJ1-5): DVKVTQSSRYLVKRTGEKVFLECVQDMDHENMFWYRQDPGLGLRLIYFSYDVKMKEKGDIPEGYSVSREKKERFSLILESASTNQTSMYLCASSLPGFQPQHFGDGTRLSIL.

The CDR3 reads CASSLYAPGSGETQYF. CDR3 sequence (DNA): TGTGCCAGCAGCTTATACGCCCCGGGGAGCGGGGAGACCCAGTACTTC. This rearrangement joins TRBV11-2 to TRBJ2-5; possible D gene TRBD2, 6 bases. The CDR3 sequence is 16 residues long. Germline V gives CDR1 SGHAT, CDR2 FQNNGV. The V and J ends lost 2 bases and 5 bases respectively, with 18 bases between them.

Only a few counts were recorded for this clone. The chain combines TRBV4-2 with TRBJ2-7; TRBD1 matches at 8 bases. After removal of 0 bases from V and 2 bases from J, the junction contained 0 bases not matched to a gene. The CDR3 is 14 residues long. Germline V gene sequence: CDR1 LGHNA, CDR2 YNFKEQ. The CDR3 DNA reads as TGTGCCAGCAGCCAAGAACAGGGGGCCTACGAGCAGTACTTC. This codes for CASSQEQGAYEQYF.

This chain uses TRBV7-5 with TRBJ2-1; TRBD1 was called by the table and not checked on the DNA. TRBV7-5 is termed a pseudogene. This CDR3 is 10 amino acids long. The CDR3 coding sequence is TGTGTTTATGGGGCGCGCGGGCAGTTCTTC. This translates into CVYGARGQFF.

The chain carries TRBV20-1 and TRBJ2-3, with no clear D. Trimming stripped 4 bases from V and 7 bases from J, with 9 bases between. The germline V gene has CDR1 DFQATT and CDR2 SNEGSKA (reference sequence). CDR3 length: 11 amino acids. The CDR3 DNA sequence: TGCAGTGCTACCCCCGCGAATACGCAGTATTTT. Translated: CSATPANTQYF.

The CDR3: CASTNRTSDTQYF. The CDR3 DNA reads TGTGCCAGCACCAACAGGACCTCAGATACGCAGTATTTT. The genes are TRBV7-8 and TRBJ2-3, with TRBD1 as a possible D gene (5 bases). This CDR3 contains 13 residues. Germline CDR1 SGHVS, CDR2 FQNEAQ. V was clipped by 7 bases and J by 4 bases, with 12 bases between them.

The chain carries TRBV14 and TRBJ1-2; tentatively, D is TRBD1 (6 bases). This CDR3 comprises 12 residues. Germline loops: CDR1 SGHDN, CDR2 FVKESK. Between the trimmed V and J ends, which lost 4 bases and 7 bases, there was a span of 10 bases. The CDR3 DNA reads TGTGCCAGCAGCCGAGAGGACAGTGGCTACACCTTC. Its protein is CASSREDSGYTF.

The chain couples TRBV7-3 to TRBJ1-1, with D maybe TRBD1 (5 bases). The V end was cut by 3 bases, the J end by 4 bases, with 9 bases between. Germline CDR1 SGHTA, CDR2 FQGTGA. CDR3 length: 13 amino acids. DNA of the CDR3: TGTGCCAGCAGCTTTGGGGGGAGCACTGAAGCTTTCTTT. It is translated as CASSFGGSTEAFF.

The chain's CDR3 is CASSSGTGEGGYTF. The CDR3 DNA follows: TGTGCCAGCAGCTCAGGGACAGGGGAGGGTGGCTACACCTTC. The V and J genes are TRBV7-2 and TRBJ1-2, with 10 nucleotides matching TRBD1. Looked up from germline, CDR1 is SGHTA and CDR2 is FQGNSA. The V segment lost 4 bases and the J segment 7 bases; nucleotides outside the gene matches: 6. CDR3 length: 14 amino acids.

The chain combines TRBV5-1 with TRBJ2-1, with D perhaps TRBD1 (6 bases). The germline V gene encodes CDR1 SGHRS and CDR2 YFSETQ. Trimming cost V 0 bases and J 2 bases, with 9 bases left between them. The CDR3 runs 15 residues. The CDR3 DNA is TGCGCCAGCAGCTTGGCCGGACAGACCTACAATGAGCAGTTCTTC. Its protein product is CASSLAGQTYNEQFF. The variable domain in full, with the rest retrieved from reference TRBV5-1 and TRBJ2-1, is KAGVTQTPRYLIKTRGQQVTLSCSPISGHRSVSWYQQTPGQGLQFLFEYFSETQRNKGNFPGRFSGRQFSNSRSEMNVSTLELGDSALYLCASSLAGQTYNEQFFGPGTRLTVL.